Here is one T cell receptor beta chain with its context. Its antigen remains unidentified. A multiplex PCR was run with 60 Vbeta primers and 13 Jbeta primers. Libraries were prepared by immunoSEQ multiplex PCR; TCRdb keeps only in-frame clonotypes and omits some of them. This sample has approximately 160,000 clones; about 77% occur once, and the top ten carry 7.4%. The germline CDR1 and CDR2 sequences are MNHNS and SASEGT. Germline trimming cut 6 bases from V and 5 bases from J; bases unmatched to any gene: 7. The CDR3 contains 14 residues. This sample stems from a study of cytomegalovirus exposure and HLA in healthy donors. Study outcomes and limitations: Later analysis showed most CMV-associated TCR beta chains appearing HLA-restricted. Presence/absence comparisons presumed near-even sequencing depth among donors.

The sequenced sample was PBMCs. The genes are TRBV6-1 and TRBJ2-5; TRBD2 agrees at 9 bases. The sequence came from a male donor in good health and CMV-seropositive. In DNA form, the CDR3 reads TGTGCCAGCAGCCGCGCGGGGGGGTATGAGACCCAGTACTTC. This encodes CASSRAGGYETQYF.